The text below deals with one TCR beta chain. Its antigen remains unidentified. Sequenced with the Oncomine TCR Beta short-read assay was DNA taken from cultured CD4+ T cells. One entry per CDR3 protein results from TCRdb running MiXCR on the PCR reads. The sample comprises fewer than 15,000 distinct CDR3 sequences, around 56% of which are singletons, and about 18% rests with the top ten. The data derive from a study of vaccination and CD4 T cells after COVID-19. Study as a whole: There were two doses of either BNT162b2 or mRNA-1273 vaccine given to participants.

The CDR3 spans 11 residues. Documented treatment: approximately 11-day PBMC culture with coronavirus spike peptide pools or control peptides (ViraFEST assay). Study-wide results and limits: A comparatively limited set of convalescent patients was examined, with no early post-infection timepoints. Median about 86% of reactive clones detected in convalescent patients emerged only post-vaccination.

The chain has TRBV21-1 and TRBJ2-7; the table's D gene call, TRBD1, was not cross checked with the DNA. TRBV21-1 constitutes a pseudogene. The receptor was isolated from a human donor with COVID-19. The sample was cultured CD4+ T cells from blood, taken after SARS-CoV-2 vaccination. The CDR3: CASSAPREQYF. The CDR3 DNA reads as TGTGCCAGCAGCGCCCCCCGCGAGCAGTACTTC.